This T cell receptor (beta chain) is drawn from a study of early T cells in non-severe SARS-CoV-2 infection (dated by TCRdb to the early 2020s). Concerning the study at large: Because TCR sequencing was done on bulk RNA from unsorted whole blood, the alpha and beta chains could not be paired. Study-wide findings and limitations: VDJdb matching was skewed toward anti-spike CD8 responses and likely underestimated virus-specific expansions, missing private and CD4 specificities.

Many counts were recorded for this clonotype. Its antigen remains unidentified. No qualities accompany the bases; no much larger clone lies one base away. According to the germline V gene, CDR1 reads SNHLY and CDR2 reads FYNNEI. The CDR3 holds 12 amino acids from the cysteine to the phenylalanine. Only CDR3 DNA remains: 36 bases, in frame from the first base. At the junction V is shortened by 3 bases and J by 5 bases, with 6 bases in between. The library was produced with 5' RACE. These reads were obtained on a NextSeq 500. In the TCR library protocol, unique molecular identifiers were attached to individual cDNA molecules to correct for PCR bias and sequencing error. TCR alpha and beta chains were both sequenced, and the abundances of alpha and beta sequences in each sample were closely correlated with each other. From the authors' description of their analysis: Decombinator V4 was used to annotate the V gene, J gene and CDR3 of the TCR sequences. Expanded TCRs were defined as changing significantly between any two time points under a Poisson model with p below 0.0001. Abundances of TCRs were expressed as counts per million after normalisation to the total number of TCRs sequenced in each sample. TRAV1-2 paired with TRAJ12, TRAJ20 or TRAJ33 defined MAIT TCRs, while TRAV10 paired with TRAJ18 defined iNKT TCRs. VDJdb, accessed 1 November 2021, was searched for CMV, EBV and SARS-CoV-2 annotated TCRs, excluding TCRs annotated for multiple antigens. TCRdb reran the public reads through fastp at Q25 and MiXCR, keeping productive beta chains. Each CDR3 protein appears once, grouped with its most common genes and DNA. The V and J calls here are based on TCRdb, not the publication. Across this sample there are 20,000 to 30,000 distinct CDR3 sequences, with around 4% seen only once. The ten largest account for 4% to 4.5% of the sample.

Set within a cohort of healthcare workers in London, UK, this nested case-control study involved weekly PCR testing of nasopharyngeal swabs along with blood sampling. Healthcare workers were enrolled in the week of the UK lockdown, from 23 to 31 March 2020, and were followed every week for up to roughly 15 weeks. This sequence originates from an adult who was a healthcare worker with PCR-confirmed SARS-CoV-2 infection or an uninfected control (not recorded which). The rearrangement joined TRBV2 to TRBJ2-3; no D gene can be assigned with confidence. What was sequenced was whole blood. The nucleotide sequence is TGTGCCAGCAGTGATGCTCAAGATACGCAGTATTTT. Its protein is CASSDAQDTQYF.